The 7 T cell receptor beta chains given below trace back to one sample, sequenced in a study of blood T cells in healthy people across ages. Using a J-beta primer mix together with a sample-barcoded 5' primer, a second PCR was run for roughly 6 to 11 cycles. TCRdb redid the calling of the 5' RACE reads with MiXCR, one entry per CDR3 protein. Of 650,000 or so distinct CDR3 sequences in the sample, more than 45% were seen once. Sequenced sample: blood. The origin of the receptors is a woman older than 75 in good health.

As regards this clonotype: This may be a read error, as it is one base from a much larger clone. The chain has TRBV3-1 and TRBJ2-5; D call uncertain. Germline assignment: CDR1 LGHDT and CDR2 YNNKEL (reference sequence). The CDR3 loop spans 13 amino acids. The CDR3 region has the DNA TGTGCCGGCAGCCAAGAATTGGGAAAGACCCAGTACTTC. Its translation: CAGSQELGKTQYF.

This clonotype was recorded at least ten times. This chain links TRBV7-2 with TRBJ2-7; 14 bases agree with TRBD2. The CDR3 has 14 amino acids. Germline trimming cut 4 bases from V and 5 bases from J; bases unmatched to any gene: 1. Germline values: CDR1 SGHTA, CDR2 FQGNSA. The CDR3 is CASSWGLAGDEQYF. As DNA, the CDR3 is TGTGCCAGCAGCTGGGGACTAGCGGGAGACGAGCAGTACTTC.

The rearrangement uses TRBV20-1 and TRBJ1-5; D may be TRBD1 (6 bases). The germline V gene has CDR1 DFQATT and CDR2 SNEGSKA (reference sequence). The length of the CDR3 is 13 residues. Trimming shortened V by 2 bases and J by 6 bases, and 11 bases separated the two germline ends. This CDR3 is CSARSRGFQPQHF. DNA of the CDR3: TGCAGTGCTAGATCCAGGGGCTTTCAGCCCCAGCATTTT.

This chain joins TRBV7-8 and TRBJ2-2, with D possibly matching TRBD2 (5 bases). Germline lookup yields CDR1 SGHVS and CDR2 FQNEAQ. The CDR3 consists of 16 residues. V was trimmed by 6 bases and J by 1 base, leaving 15 bases between them. In DNA, the CDR3 is TGTGCCAGCAGACCAGGCAACGGGAAGAACACCGGGGAGCTGTTTTTT. It codes for CASRPGNGKNTGELFF.

The chain couples TRBV12-3 or TRBV12-4 to TRBJ2-1, with a tentative D call TRBD2 (7 bases). This CDR3 is 15 amino acids long. Trimming cost V 1 base and J 6 bases, with 13 bases left between them. In DNA form, the CDR3 reads TGTGCCAGCAGTTTAGTTGGGGGGGGGGCCAATGAGCAGTTCTTC. Its protein product is CASSLVGGGANEQFF.

Of note for this clonotype: A much larger clone lies one base from this, so it may be a read error. V usage is TRBV29-1 and J usage is TRBJ2-5; no firm D call. V was shortened by 2 bases and J by 11 bases, with 12 bases between the two germline ends. The CDR3 loop spans 11 amino acids. Germline lookup yields CDR1 SQVTM and CDR2 ANQGSEA. In DNA, the CDR3 is TGCAGCGTTGAAAGGGATTACGGGCAGTACTTC. Translation gives CSVERDYGQYF.

This clonotype has at least ten counts. CDR3: CASSSSGSHEQYF. CDR3 bases: TGCGCCAGCAGCTCCTCGGGGAGCCACGAGCAGTACTTC. The chain combines TRBV5-1 with TRBJ2-7; weak D call: TRBD2 (5 bases). The germline V gene encodes CDR1 SGHRS and CDR2 YFSETQ. The V end was cut by 3 bases, the J end by 5 bases, with 12 bases between. The CDR3 runs 13 residues.